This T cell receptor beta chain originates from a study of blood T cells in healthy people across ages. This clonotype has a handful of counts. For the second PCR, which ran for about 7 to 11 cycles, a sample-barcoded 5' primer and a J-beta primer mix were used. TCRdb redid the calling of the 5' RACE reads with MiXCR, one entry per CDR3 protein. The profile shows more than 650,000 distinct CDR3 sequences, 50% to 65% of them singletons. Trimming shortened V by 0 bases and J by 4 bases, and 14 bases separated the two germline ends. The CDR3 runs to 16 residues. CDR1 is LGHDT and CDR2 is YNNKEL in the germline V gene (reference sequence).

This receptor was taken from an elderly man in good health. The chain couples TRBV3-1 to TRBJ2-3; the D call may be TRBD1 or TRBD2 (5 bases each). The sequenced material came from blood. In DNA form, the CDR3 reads TGTGCCAGCAGCCAAGAGCTCCGGGACGGTCCAGATACGCAGTATTTT. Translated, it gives CASSQELRDGPDTQYF.